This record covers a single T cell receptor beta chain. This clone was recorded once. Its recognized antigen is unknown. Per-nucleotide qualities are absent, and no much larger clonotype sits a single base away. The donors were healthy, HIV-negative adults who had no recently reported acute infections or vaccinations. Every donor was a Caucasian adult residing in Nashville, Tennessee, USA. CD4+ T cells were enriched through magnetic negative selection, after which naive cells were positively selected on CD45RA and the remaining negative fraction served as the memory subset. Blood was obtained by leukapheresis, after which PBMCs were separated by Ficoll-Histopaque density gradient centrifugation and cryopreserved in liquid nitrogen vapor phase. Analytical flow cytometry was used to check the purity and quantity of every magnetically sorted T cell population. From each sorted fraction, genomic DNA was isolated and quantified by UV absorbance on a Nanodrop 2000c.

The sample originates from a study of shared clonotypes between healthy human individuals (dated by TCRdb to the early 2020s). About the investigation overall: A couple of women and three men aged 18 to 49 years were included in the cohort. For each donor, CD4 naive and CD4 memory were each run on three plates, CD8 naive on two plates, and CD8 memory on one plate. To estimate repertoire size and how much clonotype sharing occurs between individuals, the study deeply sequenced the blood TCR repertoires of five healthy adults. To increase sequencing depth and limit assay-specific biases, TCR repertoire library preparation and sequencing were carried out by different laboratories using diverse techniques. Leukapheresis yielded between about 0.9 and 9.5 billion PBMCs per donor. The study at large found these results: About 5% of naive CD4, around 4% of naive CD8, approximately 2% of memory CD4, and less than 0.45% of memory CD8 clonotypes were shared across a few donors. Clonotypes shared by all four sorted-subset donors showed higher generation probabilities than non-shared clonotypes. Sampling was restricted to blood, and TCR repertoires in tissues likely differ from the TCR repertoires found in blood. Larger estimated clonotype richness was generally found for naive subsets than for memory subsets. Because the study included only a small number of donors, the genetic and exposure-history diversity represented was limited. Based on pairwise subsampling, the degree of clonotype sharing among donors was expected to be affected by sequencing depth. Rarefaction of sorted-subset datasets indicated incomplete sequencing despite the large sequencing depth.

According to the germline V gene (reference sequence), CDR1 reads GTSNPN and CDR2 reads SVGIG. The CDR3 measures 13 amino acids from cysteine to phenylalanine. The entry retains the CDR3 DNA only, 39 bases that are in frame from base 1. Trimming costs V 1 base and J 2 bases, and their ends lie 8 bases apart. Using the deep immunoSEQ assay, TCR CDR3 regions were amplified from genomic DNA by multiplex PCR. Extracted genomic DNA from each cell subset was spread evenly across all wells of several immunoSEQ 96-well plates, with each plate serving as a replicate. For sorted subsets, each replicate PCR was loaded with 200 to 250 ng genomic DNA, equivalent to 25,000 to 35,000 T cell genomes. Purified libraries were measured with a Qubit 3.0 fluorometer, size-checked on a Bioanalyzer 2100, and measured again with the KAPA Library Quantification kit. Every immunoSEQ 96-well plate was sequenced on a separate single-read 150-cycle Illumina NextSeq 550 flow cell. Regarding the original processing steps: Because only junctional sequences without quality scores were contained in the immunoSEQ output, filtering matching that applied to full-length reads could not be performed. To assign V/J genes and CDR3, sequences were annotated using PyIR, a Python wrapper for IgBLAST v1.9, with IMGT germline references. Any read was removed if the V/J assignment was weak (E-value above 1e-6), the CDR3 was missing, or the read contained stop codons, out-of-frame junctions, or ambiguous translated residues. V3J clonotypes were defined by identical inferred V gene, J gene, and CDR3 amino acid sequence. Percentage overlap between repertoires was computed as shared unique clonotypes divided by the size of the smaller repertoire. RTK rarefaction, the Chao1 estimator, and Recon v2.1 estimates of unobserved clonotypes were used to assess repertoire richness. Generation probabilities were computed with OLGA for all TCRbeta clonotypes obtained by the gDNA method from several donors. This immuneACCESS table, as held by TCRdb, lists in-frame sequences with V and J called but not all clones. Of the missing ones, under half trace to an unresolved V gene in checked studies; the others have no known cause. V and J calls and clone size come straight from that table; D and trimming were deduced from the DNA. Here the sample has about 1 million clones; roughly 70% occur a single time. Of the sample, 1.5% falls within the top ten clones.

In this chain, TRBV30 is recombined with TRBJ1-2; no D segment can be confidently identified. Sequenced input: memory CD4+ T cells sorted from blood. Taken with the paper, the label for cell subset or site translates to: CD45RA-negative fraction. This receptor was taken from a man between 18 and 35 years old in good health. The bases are TGTGCCTGGAGTGGGCGGCGGAACTATGGCTACACCTTC. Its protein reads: CAWSGRRNYGYTF.